Detailed here is one T cell receptor beta chain. Its target is unknown. Noted time point: late sampling 161 to 241 days after vaccination in a few convalescent patients. This sample's treatment: approximately 11-day PBMC culture with coronavirus spike peptide pools or control peptides (ViraFEST assay). These data are taken from a study of vaccination and CD4 T cells after COVID-19. Study overall: Median time from second vaccine dose to sampling was 60 to 80 days (14 to 241). Day 14 and days 161 to 241 post-vaccination were the sampling points for a few convalescent patients. Researchers treated control cultures with a CEFX pool, an HIV-1 Nef pool, or no peptide.

Unmatched junction bases numbered 5, after V lost 6 bases and J lost 4 bases. There are 15 residues in the CDR3. The germline V gene encodes CDR1 MNHNS and CDR2 SASEGT. An Oncomine TCR Beta short-read assay was used to sequence the DNA from cultured CD4+ T cells. MiXCR, applied by TCRdb to the PCR reads, yields one record per CDR3 protein. The data contain tens of thousands of distinct CDR3 sequences, roughly 38% of them singletons. This receptor was taken from a human donor who had recovered from COVID-19. This chain uses TRBV6-1 with TRBJ2-3; TRBD2 agrees at 12 bases. This sample comprised CD4+ T cells from blood, cultured in vitro, obtained about 7 months after SARS-CoV-2 vaccination. CDR3 bases: TGTGCCAGCAGCGACCTAGCGGGAGGGTCAGATACGCAGTATTTT. Protein: CASSDLAGGSDTQYF.